Many counts were recorded for the clone carrying this T cell receptor (beta chain). Its target is unknown. The sample originates from a study of CD8 T cells in ankylosing spondylitis. General study points: Significant enrichment of disease-linked clones was reportedly seen in matched ankylosing spondylitis synovial fluid. Existing reports had already noted some motif variants in reactive arthritis synovial fluid and blood. Disease-linked clones bore a CD8+ phenotype, appearing relatively rarely in peripheral blood. A TCR beta motif made of about eight highly homologous variants seemed typical of ankylosing spondylitis blood.

Quantitative 5'-RACE with molecular barcodes produced the TCR beta libraries. TCRdb re-derived calls from the 5' RACE reads in MiXCR, one entry per CDR3 protein. Among roughly 700,000 distinct CDR3 sequences listed, 15% to 20% were seen once. Trimming shortened V by 4 bases and J by 0 bases, and 14 bases separated the two germline ends. The CDR3 has 17 amino acids. Germline CDR1 reads SGHRS; CDR2 reads YFSETQ. The sequenced material came from blood, either unsorted or a sorted T cell fraction (not recorded which). This TCR was recovered from a male donor with ankylosing spondylitis. This chain joins TRBV5-1 and TRBJ1-6, with D possibly TRBD1 on 5 matching bases. The DNA for the CDR3 is TGCGCCAGCAGCATATGGGACGGCAGCTCCTATAATTCACCCCTCCACTTT. Its protein product is CASSIWDGSSYNSPLHF.